This TCR beta chain was recovered during a study of cytomegalovirus exposure and HLA in healthy donors. Study conclusions and caveats: When a later analysis compared HLA-associated TCR beta chains with equally common others, the HLA-associated chains turned out to be more clonally expanded and to have lower generation probabilities.

J gave up 12 bases and V 5 bases, and 15 bases lay outside the gene matches. Germline V gene data show CDR1 as SNHLY and CDR2 as FYNNEI. The CDR3 runs 15 residues. The PCR made use of 60 Vbeta and 13 Jbeta primers. In the original analysis: An analysis performed later counted roughly 80 million unique TCR beta chains (approximately 12 million of them shared). Clones were sequenced by immunoSEQ multiplex PCR, and TCRdb holds only the in-frame ones, with some missing. The V and J calls and clone size are taken from that table; D and trimming were inferred from the DNA. The profile covers under 150,000 clones, with around four fifths appearing a single time and 5% to 7% taken by the ten largest. Worth noting for this clone: Its antigen is unknown.

The sequenced sample consisted of PBMCs. The clonotype comes from a woman between 40 and 55 years old in good health and CMV-seropositive. The V call is TRBV2, the J call TRBJ2-1; 8 bases map to TRBD2. The CDR3 bases are TGTGCCAGCAGTATTCAGGGACTAGACATTATAACGCAGTTCTTC. Translated: CASSIQGLDIITQFF.